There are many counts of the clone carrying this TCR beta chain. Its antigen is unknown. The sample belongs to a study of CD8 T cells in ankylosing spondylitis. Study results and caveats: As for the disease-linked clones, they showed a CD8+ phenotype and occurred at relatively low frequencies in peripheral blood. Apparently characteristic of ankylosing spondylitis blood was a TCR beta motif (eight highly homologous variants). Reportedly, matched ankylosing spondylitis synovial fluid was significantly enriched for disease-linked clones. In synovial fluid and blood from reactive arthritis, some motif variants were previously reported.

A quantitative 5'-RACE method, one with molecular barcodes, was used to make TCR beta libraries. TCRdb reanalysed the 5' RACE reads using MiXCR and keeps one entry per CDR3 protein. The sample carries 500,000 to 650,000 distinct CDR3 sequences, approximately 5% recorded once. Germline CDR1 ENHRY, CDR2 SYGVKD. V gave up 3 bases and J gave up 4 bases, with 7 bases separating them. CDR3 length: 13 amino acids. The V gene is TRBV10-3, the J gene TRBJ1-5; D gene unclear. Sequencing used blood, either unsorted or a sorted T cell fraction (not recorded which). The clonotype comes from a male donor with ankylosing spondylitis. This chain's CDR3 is CAISEEQNQPQHF. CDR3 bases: TGTGCCATCAGTGAAGAGCAGAATCAGCCCCAGCATTTT.